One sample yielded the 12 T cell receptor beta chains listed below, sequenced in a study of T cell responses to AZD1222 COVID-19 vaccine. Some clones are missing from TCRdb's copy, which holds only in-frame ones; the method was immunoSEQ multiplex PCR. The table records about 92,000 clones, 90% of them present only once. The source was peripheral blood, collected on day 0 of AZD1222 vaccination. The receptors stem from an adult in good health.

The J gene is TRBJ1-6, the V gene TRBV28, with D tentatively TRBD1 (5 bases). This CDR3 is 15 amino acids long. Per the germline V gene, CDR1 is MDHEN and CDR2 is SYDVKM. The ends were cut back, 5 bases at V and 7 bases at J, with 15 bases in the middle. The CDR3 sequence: CASSVGGRMNSPLHF. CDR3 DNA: TGTGCCAGCAGTGTCGGGGGTCGGATGAATTCACCCCTCCACTTT. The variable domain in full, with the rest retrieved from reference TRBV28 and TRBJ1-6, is DVKVTQSSRYLVKRTGEKVFLECVQDMDHENMFWYRQDPGLGLRLIYFSYDVKMKEKGDIPEGYSVSREKKERFSLILESASTNQTSMYLCASSVGGRMNSPLHFGNGTRLTVT.

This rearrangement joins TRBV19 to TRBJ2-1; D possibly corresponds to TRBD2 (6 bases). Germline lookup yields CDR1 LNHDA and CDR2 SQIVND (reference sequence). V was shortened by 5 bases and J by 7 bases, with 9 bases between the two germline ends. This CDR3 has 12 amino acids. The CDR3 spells CASSRRGNEQFF. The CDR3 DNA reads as TGTGCCAGTAGTCGACGGGGGAATGAGCAGTTCTTC.

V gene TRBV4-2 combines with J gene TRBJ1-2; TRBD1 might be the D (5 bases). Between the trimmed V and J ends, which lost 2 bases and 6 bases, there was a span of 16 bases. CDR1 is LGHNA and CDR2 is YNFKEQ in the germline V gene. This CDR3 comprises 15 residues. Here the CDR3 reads CASSQNRGGDDGYTF. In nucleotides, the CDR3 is TGTGCCAGCAGCCAAAACCGGGGGGGGGACGATGGCTACACCTTC.

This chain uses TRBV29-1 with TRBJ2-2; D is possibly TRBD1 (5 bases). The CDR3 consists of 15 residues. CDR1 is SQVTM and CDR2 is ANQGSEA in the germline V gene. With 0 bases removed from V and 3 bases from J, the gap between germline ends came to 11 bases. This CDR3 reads CSVEEIDRDTGELFF. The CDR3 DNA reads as TGCAGCGTTGAAGAAATCGACAGAGACACCGGGGAGCTGTTTTTT.

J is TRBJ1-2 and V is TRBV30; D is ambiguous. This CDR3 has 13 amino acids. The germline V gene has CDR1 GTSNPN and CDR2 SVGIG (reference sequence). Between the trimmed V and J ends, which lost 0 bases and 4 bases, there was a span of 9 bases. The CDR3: CAWSVTGSYGYTF. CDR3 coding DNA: TGTGCCTGGAGTGTAACGGGGAGCTATGGCTACACCTTC.

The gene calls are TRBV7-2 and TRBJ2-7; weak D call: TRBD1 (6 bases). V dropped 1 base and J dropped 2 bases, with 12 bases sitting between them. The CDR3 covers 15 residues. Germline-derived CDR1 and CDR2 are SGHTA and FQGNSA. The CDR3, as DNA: TGTGCCAGCAGCTTAGTTTGGCAGGGGCCCTACGAGCAGTACTTC. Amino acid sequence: CASSLVWQGPYEQYF.

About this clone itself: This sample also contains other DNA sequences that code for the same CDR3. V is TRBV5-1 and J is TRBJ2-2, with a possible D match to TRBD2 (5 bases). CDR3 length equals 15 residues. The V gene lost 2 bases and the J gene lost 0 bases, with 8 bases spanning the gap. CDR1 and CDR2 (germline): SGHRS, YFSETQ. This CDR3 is CASSLVATNTGELFF. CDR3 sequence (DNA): TGCGCCAGCAGCTTAGTAGCGACGAACACCGGGGAGCTGTTTTTT.

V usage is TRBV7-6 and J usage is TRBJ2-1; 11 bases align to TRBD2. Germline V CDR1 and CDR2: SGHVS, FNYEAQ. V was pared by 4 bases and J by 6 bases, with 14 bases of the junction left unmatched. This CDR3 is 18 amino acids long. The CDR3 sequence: CASSSGLAGDGTANEQFF. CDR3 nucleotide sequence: TGTGCCAGCAGCTCCGGACTAGCGGGCGACGGAACGGCCAATGAGCAGTTCTTC.

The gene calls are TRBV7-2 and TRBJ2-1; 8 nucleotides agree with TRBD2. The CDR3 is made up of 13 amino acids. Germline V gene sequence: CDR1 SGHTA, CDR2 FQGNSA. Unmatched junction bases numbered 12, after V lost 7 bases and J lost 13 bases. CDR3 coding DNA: TGTGCCAGCACTCCCAGTGGGCTAGCGGGCCAGTTCTTC. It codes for CASTPSGLAGQFF.

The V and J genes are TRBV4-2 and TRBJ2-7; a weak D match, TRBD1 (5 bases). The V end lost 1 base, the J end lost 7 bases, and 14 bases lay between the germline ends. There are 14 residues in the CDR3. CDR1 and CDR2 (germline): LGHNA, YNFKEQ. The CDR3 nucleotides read TGTGCCAGCAGCCAAGGGACACACTCCTGGGAGCAGTACTTC. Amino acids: CASSQGTHSWEQYF.

The CDR3 spells CASSQGVPGNQPQHF. The CDR3 DNA reads TGCGCCAGCAGCCAAGGTGTCCCAGGCAATCAGCCCCAGCATTTT. V gene TRBV4-1 combines with J gene TRBJ1-5; D gene uncertain. The CDR3 is made up of 15 amino acids. V dropped 1 base and J dropped 2 bases, with 9 bases sitting between them. CDR1 is MGHRA and CDR2 is YSYEKL in the germline V gene.

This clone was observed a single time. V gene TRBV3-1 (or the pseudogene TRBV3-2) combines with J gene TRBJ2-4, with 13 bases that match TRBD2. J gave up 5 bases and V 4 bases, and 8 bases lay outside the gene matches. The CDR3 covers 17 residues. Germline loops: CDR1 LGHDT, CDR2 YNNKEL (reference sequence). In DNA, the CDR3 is TGTGCCAGCAGCCCCTGGACTAGCGGGAGAGGCGAAAACATTCAGTACTTC. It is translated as CASSPWTSGRGENIQYF.